Given below is one T cell receptor (beta chain) in context. Combining a sample-barcoded 5' primer with a J-beta primer mix, a second PCR ran for roughly 7 to 11 cycles. TCRdb recomputed calls from the 5' RACE reads with MiXCR, one row per CDR3 protein. The profile shows approximately 580,000 distinct CDR3 sequences, around 24% of them singletons. This specimen belongs to a study of blood T cells in healthy people across ages. V lost 4 bases, J lost 3 bases, and 10 bases lay in between. CDR3 length equals 13 residues. CDR1 MNHEY and CDR2 SVGEGT come from the germline V gene. These same records also appear under a second study, on T cells of mothers and their children.

Source material: blood. This receptor was identified in a boy aged 5-17 years in good health. This rearrangement joins TRBV6-2 or TRBV6-3 to TRBJ2-7; D remains ambiguous. CDR3 in amino acids: CASSSEIYYEQYF. The CDR3 coding sequence is TGTGCCAGCAGTTCCGAGATTTACTACGAGCAGTACTTC.